This T cell receptor (beta chain) was found in a study of CD8+ T cells in alopecia areata. Study-wide results and caveats: Across lesional scalp, and particularly alopecia totalis/universalis, clonality surpassed that of normal scalp. Besides other cells, scalp samples also yield sequences of resident alphabeta T cells from normal skin. Although TCR sharing was seen in mice, sharing across patients was less clear, possibly for HLA-related reasons.

Note on this clone: Its target is not known.

This CDR3 region has 14 residues. J lost 8 bases, V lost 0 bases, and 5 bases had no gene match. The germline V gene encodes CDR1 SGDLS and CDR2 YYNGEE. The sequencing template was cDNA reverse transcribed from extracted RNA. Repertoires were generated with immunoSEQ multiplex PCR, while TCRdb's copy carries only in-frame clones and drops some. The sample holds 100,000 to 130,000 clones, around 59% seen once. The authors sorted CD4+ and CD8+ T cells from PBMCs. The sequenced material came from CD8+ T cells sorted from blood. This rearrangement joins TRBV9 to TRBJ2-1; 7 bases map to TRBD2. The TCR comes from a human donor in good health. CDR3 amino acids: CASSVGREGYEQFF. CDR3 sequence (DNA): TGTGCCAGCAGCGTAGGGAGGGAGGGCTATGAGCAGTTCTTC.